This T cell receptor (beta chain) was sequenced for a study of long-term antiretroviral therapy in people with HIV. Across the whole study: First collections came about a decade before the 2015 immediate-ART recommendation. Study-level results: The range of CDR3 lengths in HIV repertoires proved narrower than that found in controls. Although diversity increased after ART, it remained lower than in transplant donor controls.

In regard to this clone: Antigen unknown.

Version v3.0 of the immunoSEQ assay ran at survey level. Clones were sequenced by immunoSEQ multiplex PCR, and TCRdb holds only the in-frame ones, with some missing. The sample yields 25,000 to 35,000 clones, 95% to 97% seen once. Trimming took 2 bases from V and 3 from J, leaving 14 bases between them. Per the germline V gene, CDR1 is MNHEY and CDR2 is SMNVEV (reference sequence). CDR3 length: 15 amino acids. The clonotype comes from a man younger than 45 with HIV. The source was unsorted PBMCs, collected 6.5 to 6.6 years after starting antiretroviral therapy. This rearrangement joins TRBV27 to TRBJ2-7; TRBD1 is a possible D gene (5 bases). This CDR3 is CASSLTQGYGYEQYF. CDR3 nucleotides: TGTGCCAGCAGTTTAACCCAGGGTTATGGCTACGAGCAGTACTTC.